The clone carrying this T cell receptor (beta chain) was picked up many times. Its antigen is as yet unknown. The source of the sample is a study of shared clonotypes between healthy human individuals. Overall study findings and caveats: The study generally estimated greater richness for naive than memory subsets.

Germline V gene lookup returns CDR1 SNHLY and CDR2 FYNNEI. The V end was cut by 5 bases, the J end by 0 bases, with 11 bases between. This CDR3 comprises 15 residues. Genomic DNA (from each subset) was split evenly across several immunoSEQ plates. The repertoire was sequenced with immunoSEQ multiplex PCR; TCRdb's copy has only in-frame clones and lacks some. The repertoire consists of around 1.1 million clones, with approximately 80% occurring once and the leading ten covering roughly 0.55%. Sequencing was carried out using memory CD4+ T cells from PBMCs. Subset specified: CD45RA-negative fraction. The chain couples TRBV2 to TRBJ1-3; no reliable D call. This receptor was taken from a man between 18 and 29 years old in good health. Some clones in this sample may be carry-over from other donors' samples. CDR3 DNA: TGTGCCAGCAGTCCTAGTACCACCTCTGGAAACACCATATATTTT. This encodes CASSPSTTSGNTIYF.